A selection of T cell receptor beta chains follows, all from one sample in a study of cytomegalovirus exposure and HLA in healthy donors. TCRdb keeps only in-frame clones here, not all; method: immunoSEQ multiplex PCR. The sample yields some 140,000 clones, roughly 84% seen once. The specimen was PBMCs. The receptors originated from a human donor in good health. Both conserved end residues are part of each CDR3. D genes are given only for firm matches. A row's size may be missing; if present it is once, few, many or a size class.

v_gene,abundance,d_gene,j_gene,len,CDR3aa,CDR3nt
TRBV29-1,once,TRBD1,TRBJ2-5,13,CSVAYRGLETQYF,TGCAGCGTCGCGTACAGGGGGCTAGAGACCCAGTACTTC
TRBV6-6,NA,TRBD2,TRBJ2-1,15,CASSKTSGMGNEQFF,TGTGCCAGCAGCAAGACTAGCGGGATGGGTAATGAGCAGTTCTTC
TRBV5-1,NA,NA,TRBJ2-2,17,CASSLTRSFANTGELFF,TGCGCCAGCAGCTTGACCAGGTCATTTGCGAACACCGGGGAGCTGTTTTTT
TRBV19,NA,NA,TRBJ1-2,11,CASTSGGTSLF,TGTGCCAGTACCTCCGGCGGGACGAGCCTCTTC
TRBV27,NA,TRBD2,TRBJ2-1,18,CASSLFGTSGSSYNEQFF,TGTGCCAGCAGTTTGTTCGGGACTAGCGGTAGCTCCTACAATGAGCAGTTCTTC
TRBV5-8,NA,NA,TRBJ1-5,15,CASSSLRSNNQPQHF,TGTGCCAGCAGCTCTCTTAGGAGTAACAATCAGCCCCAGCATTTT
TRBV6-1,NA,NA,TRBJ1-5,14,CASSNRETNQPQHF,TGTGCCAGCAGTAACCGGGAGACGAATCAGCCCCAGCATTTT
TRBV5-1,NA,TRBD1,TRBJ2-5,13,CASSWQGEETQYF,TGCGCCAGCAGCTGGCAGGGGGAAGAGACCCAGTACTTC
TRBV6-5,NA,TRBD2,TRBJ2-7,16,CASSYSLAGAGYEQYF,TGTGCCAGCAGTTACTCTTTAGCGGGAGCCGGCTACGAGCAGTACTTC
TRBV28,NA,TRBD2,TRBJ2-3,15,CASSPAGVSTDTQYF,TGTGCCAGCAGTCCAGCGGGAGTTAGCACAGATACGCAGTATTTT
TRBV11-3,NA,NA,TRBJ2-3,13,CASSLTRGDTQYF,TGTGCCAGCAGCTTAACCCGGGGAGATACGCAGTATTTT
TRBV7-8,NA,NA,TRBJ2-1,16,CASRSAGASSYNEQFF,TGTGCCAGCAGGAGTGCCGGCGCTAGCTCCTACAATGAGCAGTTCTTC
TRBV20-1,NA,NA,TRBJ2-1,10,CSARDSGQFF,TGCAGTGCTAGAGATTCGGGGCAGTTCTTC